The rows below give T cell receptor beta chains drawn from one sample of a study of metastatic and nonmetastatic thyroid tumors. TCRdb re-analyzed the PCR reads through MiXCR. Among some 12,000 clones listed, around 41% were seen once. Sequenced sample: tumor tissue. Every receptor here comes from a female donor with papillary thyroid cancer or a benign thyroid nodule (not recorded which). Some clones in this sample may be carry-over from other donors' samples. Both conserved end residues are trimmed from each CDR3. Clone size is stated in some rows and not others, as once, few, many or a class when expanded.

clone size: .; V gene: TRBV6-1; CDR3 protein: ASRLTGGAGETQY
clone size: .; V gene: TRBV20-1; CDR3 protein: SARMDSNTEAF
clone size: few; V gene: TRBV12-3/TRBV12-4; CDR3 protein: ASSKADQETQY
clone size: .; V gene: TRBV3-1; CDR3 protein: ASSQGGNTEAF
clone size: .; V gene: TRBV28; CDR3 protein: ASSSNDGINYGYT
clone size: .; V gene: TRBV4-3; CDR3 protein: ASSLGQGSLDTQY
clone size: .; V gene: TRBV5-1; CDR3 protein: ASSLGDSSGANVLT
clone size: .; V gene: TRBV5-5; CDR3 protein: ASCGDLNTEAF
clone size: once; V gene: TRBV11-2; CDR3 protein: ASSYRGTPAGANVLT
clone size: .; V gene: TRBV2; CDR3 protein: ASRHRDSLYFGYT
clone size: .; V gene: TRBV27; CDR3 protein: ASYGGDPYNSPLH
clone size: .; V gene: TRBV7-3; CDR3 protein: ASSLNNPPRDGPYGYT
clone size: .; V gene: TRBV4-1; CDR3 protein: ASSHSRLQGAEYEQF
clone size: .; V gene: TRBV20-1; CDR3 protein: SARVLRTGNYGYT
clone size: few; V gene: TRBV11-2; CDR3 protein: ASSPSGDRYEQY
clone size: .; V gene: TRBV27; CDR3 protein: ASSAHRGGYT
clone size: few; V gene: TRBV6-2/TRBV6-3; CDR3 protein: ASRHDRLLYEQY
clone size: .; V gene: TRBV20-1; CDR3 protein: SAERDSHGYT
clone size: .; V gene: TRBV2; CDR3 protein: ASTHRGSIHEQF
clone size: .; V gene: TRBV28; CDR3 protein: ASRGPSGKSKF
clone size: .; V gene: TRBV11-1; CDR3 protein: ASSPTEAHTYEQY
clone size: few; V gene: TRBV12-3/TRBV12-4; CDR3 protein: ASSARDRSSYEQY
clone size: .; V gene: TRBV19; CDR3 protein: ATGYGRSNQPQH
clone size: few; V gene: TRBV28; CDR3 protein: ASSYSGTGSGDTQY